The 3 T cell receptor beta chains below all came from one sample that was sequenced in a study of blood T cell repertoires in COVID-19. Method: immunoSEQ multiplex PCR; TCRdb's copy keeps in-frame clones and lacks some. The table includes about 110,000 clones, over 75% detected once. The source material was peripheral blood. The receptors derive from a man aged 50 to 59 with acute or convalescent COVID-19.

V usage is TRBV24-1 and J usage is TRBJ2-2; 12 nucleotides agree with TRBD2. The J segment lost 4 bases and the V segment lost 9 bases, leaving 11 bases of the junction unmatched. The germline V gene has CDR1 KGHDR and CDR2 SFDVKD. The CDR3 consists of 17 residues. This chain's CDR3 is CATGLTGTSGRTGELFF. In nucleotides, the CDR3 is TGTGCCACCGGACTTACCGGGACTAGCGGGCGCACCGGGGAGCTGTTTTTT.

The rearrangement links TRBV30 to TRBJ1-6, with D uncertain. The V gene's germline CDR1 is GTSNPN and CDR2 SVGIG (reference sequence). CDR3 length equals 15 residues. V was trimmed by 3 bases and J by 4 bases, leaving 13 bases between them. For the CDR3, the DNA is TGTGCCTGGAGGGGCCTCTCTCGGTATAATTCACCCCTCCACTTT. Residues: CAWRGLSRYNSPLHF.

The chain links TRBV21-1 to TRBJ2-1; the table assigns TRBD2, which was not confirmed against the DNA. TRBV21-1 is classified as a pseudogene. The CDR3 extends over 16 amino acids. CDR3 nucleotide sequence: TGTGCCAGCAGGTCCTTGGTGGGGAGGACCTACAATGAGCAGTTCTTC. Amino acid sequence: CASRSLVGRTYNEQFF.